Below, 18 T cell receptor beta chains from the same sample are listed, as sequenced in a study of Ad26.COV2.S vaccination and SARS-CoV-2 variants. This sample's treatment: around 19 received Ad26.COV2.S at low or high dose, single or two shots; about 5 received placebo; per-sample allocation not given. Samples analyzed were those drawn on day 63 after the first vaccine or placebo injection. Generated by immunoSEQ multiplex PCR, the TCRdb table keeps only in-frame clones and is missing some. The sample contains around 300,000 clones, 85% to 90% of which appear only once. The sample was peripheral blood, taken in a trial of Ad26.COV2.S vaccine versus placebo. Receptors originate from a person between 18 and 59 years old who received the Ad26.COV2.S COVID-19 vaccine or a placebo.

CDR3 DNA: TGTGCCAGCAGTGAAGACCTACAGGTGATTTTAGCCAAAAACATTCAGTACTTC. This encodes CASSEDLQVILAKNIQYF. The rearrangement joins TRBV6-1 to TRBJ2-4; D is perhaps TRBD1 (5 bases). CDR3 size: 18 residues. V lost 1 base, J lost 0 bases, and 16 bases lay in between. Germline CDR1 MNHNS, CDR2 SASEGT.

V is TRBV13 and J is TRBJ2-1; 7 bases align to TRBD2. The germline CDR1 and CDR2 sequences are PRHDT and FYEKMQ (reference sequence). The length of the CDR3 is 16 residues. The V gene end was trimmed by 1 base and the J gene end by 0 bases; junction bases not matched to a gene: 3. The CDR3 sequence: CASSLAGDYSYNEQFF. CDR3 sequence (DNA): TGTGCCAGCAGCTTAGCCGGGGACTACTCCTACAATGAGCAGTTCTTC.

The chain is built from TRBV28 and TRBJ2-1; TRBD2 matches at 13 bases. CDR1 is MDHEN and CDR2 is SYDVKM in the germline V gene. Losses at the gene ends were 6 bases for V and 11 bases for J; bases not matched to a gene: 4. The CDR3 contains 13 residues. DNA of the CDR3: TGTGCCAGCAGGACTAGCGGGAGGAATCAGCAGTTCTTC. Amino acid sequence: CASRTSGRNQQFF.

This chain connects TRBV12-5 to TRBJ2-3; D is unclear. From germline, CDR1 is LGHNT and CDR2 FRNRAP. The CDR3 has 16 residues. Trimming pared 3 bases from V and 4 bases from J, leaving 17 bases between. CDR3 nucleotides: TGTGCTAGTGGTTTCAGTGTGCTACAAAGGGCAGATACGCAGTATTTT. Protein product: CASGFSVLQRADTQYF.

In its sample, this clone was seen once. The V call is TRBV10-1, the J call TRBJ1-1, with D possibly matching TRBD1 (6 bases). With 6 bases removed from V and 0 bases from J, the gap between germline ends came to 8 bases. Germline values: CDR1 WNHNN, CDR2 SYGVQD (reference sequence). This CDR3 contains 13 residues. The CDR3 is CASREGVNTEAFF. For the CDR3, the DNA is TGCGCCAGCAGGGAGGGGGTGAACACTGAAGCTTTCTTT.

The chain combines TRBV2 with TRBJ1-2; possibly TRBD1 for D (5 bases). The CDR3 length is 12 residues. The V gene's germline CDR1 is SNHLY and CDR2 FYNNEI. V lost 2 bases and J lost 8, with 9 bases in between. CDR3 sequence: CASSEFGDGYTF. The CDR3 DNA is TGTGCCAGCAGTGAATTTGGGGACGGCTACACCTTC.

The rearrangement joins TRBV29-1 to TRBJ2-7, with D maybe TRBD2 (6 bases). V lost 4 bases to trimming and J lost 5 bases, with 15 bases between them. The V gene's germline CDR1 is SQVTM and CDR2 ANQGSEA. This CDR3 has 13 amino acids. The CDR3 sequence is CSVVDLAWNEQYF. The CDR3 DNA is TGCAGCGTTGTGGACCTAGCGTGGAACGAGCAGTACTTC.

This sequence joins TRBV28 and TRBJ1-3; TRBD1 matches 10 bases. V gave up 4 bases and J gave up 5 bases; unmatched junction bases: 5. Per the germline V gene, CDR1 is MDHEN and CDR2 is SYDVKM. The CDR3 runs to 15 residues. The CDR3 nucleotides read TGTGCCAGCAGTTCCTCGGGACAGGGGAGAAACACCATATATTTT. It codes for CASSSSGQGRNTIYF.

The chain uses TRBV11-2 and TRBJ2-1, with a possible D match to TRBD1 (5 bases). This CDR3 has 16 residues. CDR1 and CDR2 from the germline V gene are SGHAT and FQNNGV. With 5 bases removed from V and 4 bases from J, the gap between germline ends came to 18 bases. The CDR3 sequence: CASSQFQGLIYNEQFF. CDR3 nucleotides: TGTGCCAGCAGCCAATTCCAGGGATTAATATACAATGAGCAGTTCTTC.

In its sample, this clone was seen once. The chain carries TRBV2 and TRBJ1-1, with D unclear. V lost 6 bases and J lost 1, with 6 bases in between. This CDR3 has 12 amino acids. Germline V gene data show CDR1 as SNHLY and CDR2 as FYNNEI. The CDR3: CASRAWNTEAFF. The CDR3 bases are TGTGCCAGCAGGGCTTGGAACACTGAAGCTTTCTTT. The variable domain in full, completed from reference TRBV2 and TRBJ1-1, reads EPEVTQTPSHQVTQMGQEVILRCVPISNHLYFYWYRQILGQKVEFLVSFYNNEISEKSEIFDDQFSVERPDGSNFTLKIRSTKLEDSAMYFCASRAWNTEAFFGQGTRLTVV.

This clone has only one observation. The same CDR3 can be traced to other DNA sequences in this sample. The chain is built from TRBV3-1 (or the pseudogene TRBV3-2) and TRBJ1-1; the D is unclear. From germline, CDR1 is LGHDT and CDR2 YNNKEL (reference sequence). The CDR3 spans 14 residues. V lost 0 bases, J lost 4 bases, and 9 bases lay in between. The CDR3 loop reads CASSQDGGGTEAFF. The CDR3, as DNA: TGTGCCAGCAGCCAAGATGGCGGCGGCACTGAAGCTTTCTTT.

The chain has TRBV9 and TRBJ2-1, with D perhaps TRBD1 (7 bases). The CDR3 extends over 19 amino acids. The germline V and J ends were trimmed by 3 bases and 0 bases, with 22 bases remaining between them. Per germline, CDR1 SGDLS and CDR2 YYNGEE. CDR3 region: CASSDAGQPAPSSYNEQFF. DNA of the CDR3: TGTGCCAGCAGCGACGCGGGACAGCCCGCACCTAGCTCCTACAATGAGCAGTTCTTC.

The chain employs TRBV19 and TRBJ2-1, with 7 bases identical to TRBD1. The CDR3 is made up of 15 amino acids. V lost 7 bases to trimming and J lost 3 bases; unmatched junction nucleotides: 9. Germline V gives CDR1 LNHDA, CDR2 SQIVND (reference sequence). CDR3 region: CASKTTGTDYNEQFF. CDR3 coding DNA: TGTGCCAGTAAAACGACCGGGACAGACTACAATGAGCAGTTCTTC.

The chain joins TRBV6-1 to TRBJ2-3; 7 bases align to TRBD1. This CDR3 has 15 residues. Germline V gene sequence: CDR1 MNHNS, CDR2 SASEGT. J was trimmed by 2 bases and V by 3 bases; bases with no gene match: 5. The CDR3 is CASSDSGTDTDTQYF. For the CDR3, the DNA is TGTGCCAGCAGTGATAGTGGGACAGACACAGATACGCAGTATTTT.

This sequence joins TRBV4-1 and TRBJ1-2; D possibly corresponds to TRBD1 (6 bases). Germline CDR1 is MGHRA and CDR2 is YSYEKL. This CDR3 comprises 14 residues. V was clipped by 3 bases and J by 4 bases, with 12 bases between them. CDR3 in amino acids: CASSQPRDTYGYTF. For the CDR3, the DNA is TGCGCCAGCAGCCAGCCCCGGGACACCTATGGCTACACCTTC.

The chain couples TRBV6-5 to TRBJ1-5, with D hard to call. This CDR3 contains 16 residues. Trimming left V 4 bases short and J 3 bases short, with 16 bases between. Germline assignment: CDR1 MNHEY and CDR2 SVGAGI. The CDR3 sequence: CASSFVPGGDNQPQHF. CDR3 coding DNA: TGTGCCAGCAGTTTCGTGCCCGGCGGTGACAATCAGCCCCAGCATTTT.

This clone has only a few counts. The V gene is TRBV2, the J gene TRBJ2-2; D may correspond to TRBD1 or TRBD2 (7 bases each). V dropped 6 bases and J dropped 6 bases, with 17 bases sitting between them. The CDR3 has 15 amino acids. Germline CDR1 SNHLY, CDR2 FYNNEI. This CDR3 is CASRQTSRGAGELFF. CDR3 sequence (DNA): TGTGCCAGCAGACAGACTAGCAGGGGGGCCGGGGAGCTGTTTTTT.

The genes are TRBV30 and TRBJ2-7; TRBD1 agrees at 7 bases. J was trimmed by 5 bases and V by 0 bases; bases with no gene match: 7. CDR3 length: 14 residues. Germline V gives CDR1 GTSNPN, CDR2 SVGIG (reference sequence). The CDR3 reads CAWSVLDRSHEQYF. As DNA, the CDR3 is TGTGCCTGGAGTGTACTGGACAGGTCTCACGAGCAGTACTTC.